Listed below are T cell receptor beta chains from one sample, sequenced in a study of cytomegalovirus exposure and HLA in healthy donors. Assay: immunoSEQ multiplex PCR; the TCRdb copy retains only in-frame clones and omits some. The sample shows around 150,000 clones, about 81% of them seen only once. Source material: PBMCs. The receptors were sampled from a woman in her 50s in good health and CMV-seropositive. The CDR3 runs from the conserved cysteine through the conserved F or W. D genes are given only for firm matches. Not all rows give a size; the values are once, few, many and, for expanded clones, a class.

>-|TRBV15|TRBJ2-4|-
TGTGCCACCAGCAGAGATGAGGCAGCTTATTACTACCCCCTAGCCAAAAACATTCAGTACTTC
CATSRDEAAYYYPLAKNIQYF
>TRBD2|TRBV6-5|TRBJ2-7|-
TGTGCCAGCAGTTACTGGGGGAGGGAGTCCCACGAGCAGTACTTC
CASSYWGRESHEQYF
>-|TRBV6-5|TRBJ1-2|once
TGTGCCAGCAGCTCCGCGGGCCGCCAAGGGGGCTACACCTTC
CASSSAGRQGGYTF
>TRBD1|TRBV5-1|TRBJ1-2|-
TGCGCCAGCAGCTTGGTTGGACAGGGGGCGCATGGCTACACCTTC
CASSLVGQGAHGYTF
>-|TRBV10-2|TRBJ2-3|once
TGCGCCAGCGCTAGGAGACGGTCCACAGATACGCAGTATTTT
CASARRRSTDTQYF
>-|TRBV4-3|TRBJ1-6|-
TGCGCCAGCAGCCAAGGGGTTACAGCCCATAATTCACCCCTCCACTTT
CASSQGVTAHNSPLHF
>-|TRBV2|TRBJ1-2|-
TGTGCCCCCGGGAGGGGATTTGGCTACACCTTC
CAPGRGFGYTF
>-|TRBV5-1|TRBJ1-6|-
TGCGCCAGCAGCTTGGACTTATTTAATTCACCCCTCCACTTT
CASSLDLFNSPLHF
>-|TRBV19|TRBJ1-1|-
TGTGCCAGTAGTATAGATCGAGGGAACACTGAAGCTTTCTTT
CASSIDRGNTEAFF
>TRBD1|TRBV25-1|TRBJ1-2|few
TGTGCCAGCAGTGCTACAGGGGCCTCCTATGGCTACACCTTC
CASSATGASYGYTF
>-|TRBV7-2|TRBJ1-1|-
TGTGCCAGCAGCCCCCATGGGGCAACTGAAGCTTTCTTT
CASSPHGATEAFF
>-|TRBV2|TRBJ2-5|-
TGTGCCAGCAGTGAACTAGTGACCCAGTACTTC
CASSELVTQYF
>TRBD1|TRBV15|TRBJ2-7|-
TGTGCCACCAGCAGGGTACCCGGGACAGGTCACGAGCAGTACTTC
CATSRVPGTGHEQYF
>TRBD1|TRBV27|TRBJ2-7|-
TGTGCCAGCAGTTTAGAGGGGCCAGGGGGCGGTCGGGTCTACGAGCAGTACTTC
CASSLEGPGGGRVYEQYF
>TRBD2|TRBV4-1|TRBJ2-2|-
TGCGCCAGCAGCCACCCCAGCGGGAGGGCCCTCGGCGGGGAGCTGTTTTTT
CASSHPSGRALGGELFF
>TRBD1|TRBV5-1|TRBJ2-3|-
TGCGCCAGCAGCTACGGACAGGACACAGATACGCAGTATTTT
CASSYGQDTDTQYF
>TRBD2|TRBV9|TRBJ2-3|-
TGTGCCAGCAGCCCCCCGGGAGGCATCAGCACAGATACGCAGTATTTT
CASSPPGGISTDTQYF
>-|TRBV19|TRBJ2-5|few
TGTGCCAGTAGTATAGAGGCGGACCAAGAGACCCAGTACTTC
CASSIEADQETQYF
>-|TRBV6-6|TRBJ1-6|-
TGTGCCAGCAGTTACTCGACGGGATATTCACCCCTCCACTTT
CASSYSTGYSPLHF
>-|TRBV9|TRBJ1-1|few
TGTGCCAGCAGCGTTGGTCAGTACACTGAAGCTTTCTTT
CASSVGQYTEAFF
>-|TRBV10-2|TRBJ2-2|-
TGCGCCGGGCGGGGCAGAAACACCGGGGAGCTGTTTTTT
CAGRGRNTGELFF
>-|TRBV11-2|TRBJ2-5|few
TGTGCCAGCAGAGCCCCCGGGACTCAAACCCAAGAGACCCAGTACTTC
CASRAPGTQTQETQYF
>-|TRBV20-1|TRBJ2-5|-
TGCAGTGCTAGAGAACTAAAAGAGTACTTC
CSARELKEYF
>TRBD1|TRBV9|TRBJ1-2|once
TGTGCCAGCAGCGTAGCACTAGGAGGGGGGGACAGGGGGCACCATGGCTACACCTTC
CASSVALGGGDRGHHGYTF
>-|TRBV18|TRBJ2-7|-
TGTGCCAGCTCACGCGGGGGCGGACCGGGATACGAGCAGTACTTC
CASSRGGGPGYEQYF
>-|TRBV18|TRBJ1-2|-
TGTGCCAGCTCACCTTCAGGGGCGCGCGACTATGGCTACACCTTC
CASSPSGARDYGYTF
>TRBD1|TRBV28|TRBJ1-2|-
TGTGCCAGCAGATTCCAGGGGGTCAGCTATGGCTACACCTTC
CASRFQGVSYGYTF
>-|TRBV5-1|TRBJ2-6|once
TGCGCCAGCAGCTTGGACCCTGGGGCCAACGGCCTGACTTTC
CASSLDPGANGLTF
>TRBD2|TRBV14|TRBJ2-1|-
TGTGCCAGCAGCCGCAGGACTAGCGGAGCGTACAATGAGCTGTTCTTC
CASSRRTSGAYNELFF
>-|TRBV7-5|TRBJ2-7|-
TGTGCCAGAAGCCCCGGGACTAGCGCAACCGAGCAGTACTTC
CARSPGTSATEQYF
>TRBD2|TRBV30|TRBJ2-3|few
TGTGCCTGGAGTAGGGGACTACAACTTTCTAGCACAGATACGCAGTATTTT
CAWSRGLQLSSTDTQYF
>-|TRBV28|TRBJ1-5|-
TGTGCCAGCAGTTTATCACCGGGACAGCCCCAGCATTTT
CASSLSPGQPQHF
>-|TRBV5-1|TRBJ2-7|-
TGCGCCAGCAGCTTGGCCCTCCCAGCCTACGAGCAGTACTTC
CASSLALPAYEQYF
>TRBD2|TRBV2|TRBJ2-7|-
TGTGCCAGCAGCCAAACACCGGGACTAGCGGGAGGGCACTTC
CASSQTPGLAGGHF
>TRBD1|TRBV6-6|TRBJ1-2|-
TGTGCCAGCAGTTTCTTACAGGGGGCAGCTAACTATGGCTACACCTTC
CASSFLQGAANYGYTF